The rows below give T cell receptor beta chains drawn from one sample of a study of blood T cell repertoires in COVID-19. Measured with immunoSEQ multiplex PCR; TCRdb has only the in-frame clones, and not every one. This sample carries around 270,000 clones, around 84% of them seen once, and the ten largest clones take 4% to 5%. The sequenced sample was peripheral blood. The receptors originated from a man in his sixties with acute or convalescent COVID-19. CDR3s leave out the opening cysteine and the closing phenylalanine or tryptophan.

v_call: TRBV18
j_call: TRBJ1-1
cdr3_aa: ASSRGQENTEAF

v_call: TRBV18
j_call: TRBJ1-6
cdr3_aa: ASSPPYRVSPLH

v_call: TRBV5-1
j_call: TRBJ2-5
cdr3_aa: ASSFLGAVETQY

v_call: TRBV20-1
j_call: TRBJ2-7
cdr3_aa: SASFGRDTYEQY

v_call: TRBV11-2
j_call: TRBJ2-2
cdr3_aa: ASSSSLTSGGAPGELF

v_call: TRBV11-2
j_call: TRBJ2-5
cdr3_aa: ASSSTPGQGIRETQY

v_call: TRBV7-8
j_call: TRBJ1-5
cdr3_aa: ASSLWDRNSNQPQH

v_call: TRBV6-1
j_call: TRBJ2-5
cdr3_aa: ASSEVILGETQY

v_call: TRBV19
j_call: TRBJ1-5
cdr3_aa: ASISGQGAPWQPQH

v_call: TRBV7-8
j_call: TRBJ1-2
cdr3_aa: ASSLARESGGYGYT

v_call: TRBV7-2
j_call: TRBJ2-5
cdr3_aa: ASSLSGWYQETQY

v_call: TRBV19
j_call: TRBJ2-7
cdr3_aa: ASSREAPDSYEQY

v_call: TRBV5-1
j_call: TRBJ2-1
cdr3_aa: ASSLTWLTGNEQF

v_call: TRBV6-6
j_call: TRBJ1-1
cdr3_aa: ASSRLWGGGRMNTEAF

v_call: TRBV6-5
j_call: TRBJ2-3
cdr3_aa: ASTLQAGGTDTQY

v_call: TRBV7-2
j_call: TRBJ1-2
cdr3_aa: ASSSTGFGYT

v_call: TRBV2
j_call: TRBJ2-1
cdr3_aa: ASGTQYNEQF

v_call: TRBV7-3
j_call: TRBJ2-7
cdr3_aa: ASSLFAGSYEQY

v_call: TRBV6-5
j_call: TRBJ1-5
cdr3_aa: ASREGTSNQPQH

v_call: TRBV3-1/TRBV3-2
j_call: TRBJ1-2
cdr3_aa: ASSQRTGAGT

v_call: TRBV9
j_call: TRBJ1-2
cdr3_aa: ASSPGQASGYT

v_call: TRBV5-1
j_call: TRBJ2-5
cdr3_aa: ASSPTGGQETQY

v_call: TRBV11-2
j_call: TRBJ2-5
cdr3_aa: ASSLWGEGRETQY

v_call: TRBV28
j_call: TRBJ1-6
cdr3_aa: ASSLTGKGYNSPLH

v_call: TRBV19
j_call: TRBJ2-2
cdr3_aa: ASSPLAATGELF